The rows below give T cell receptor beta chains drawn from one sample of a study of T cell responses to AZD1222 COVID-19 vaccine. Libraries were prepared by immunoSEQ multiplex PCR; TCRdb keeps only in-frame clonotypes and omits some of them. The table shows about 120,000 clones, with about 90% occurring only once. This sample comprised peripheral blood, obtained on day 0 of AZD1222 vaccination. The source of these receptors is an adult in good health. The CDR3 runs from the conserved cysteine through the conserved F or W. Each record gives: clone size, V gene, D gene, J gene, CDR3 protein, CDR3 DNA. A D gene is named only where the DNA matches it firmly. Not every row has a clone size; where given, it reads once, few, many or a size class.

once	TRBV6-5	NA	TRBJ1-4	CASSPAAYNEKLFF	TGTGCCAGCAGCCCGGCAGCTTATAATGAAAAACTGTTTTTT
NA	TRBV4-1	NA	TRBJ2-7	CASRATSSYEQYF	TGCGCCAGCAGGGCGACCAGCTCCTACGAGCAGTACTTC
NA	TRBV7-2	NA	TRBJ2-1	CASSFGGASYNEQFF	TGTGCCAGCAGCTTTGGGGGAGCCTCCTACAATGAGCAGTTCTTC
NA	TRBV19	NA	TRBJ2-2	CASSRQRGVNTGELFF	TGTGCCAGTAGTCGGCAAAGGGGCGTAAACACCGGGGAGCTGTTTTTT
few	TRBV6-4	NA	TRBJ2-2	CASSSANTGELFF	TGTGCCAGCAGTAGCGCGAACACCGGGGAGCTGTTTTTT
NA	TRBV4-2	TRBD2	TRBJ2-3	CASSQGTSGGAEDTQYF	TGTGCCAGCAGCCAAGGGACTAGCGGGGGGGCCGAAGATACGCAGTATTTT
NA	TRBV6-1	TRBD2	TRBJ2-1	CASSELAGGYNEQFF	TGTGCCAGCAGTGAACTAGCGGGGGGGTACAATGAGCAGTTCTTC
NA	TRBV5-5	TRBD1	TRBJ2-7	CASTRDRGYEQYF	TGTGCCAGCACCCGGGACAGGGGTTACGAGCAGTACTTC
NA	TRBV6-2/TRBV6-3	NA	TRBJ2-7	CASSIRGYEQYF	TGTGCCAGCAGCATACGGGGTTACGAGCAGTACTTC
NA	TRBV29-1	NA	TRBJ2-7	CSVDIRDEQYF	TGCAGCGTTGACATCAGGGACGAGCAGTACTTC